This T cell receptor beta chain was recovered during a study of blood T cell repertoires in COVID-19. The repertoire was sequenced with immunoSEQ multiplex PCR; TCRdb's copy has only in-frame clones and lacks some. The data hold 260,000 or so clones, with roughly four fifths observed a single time. V lost 4 bases to trimming and J lost 5 bases; unmatched junction nucleotides: 14. Germline V lookup: CDR1 SGHRS, CDR2 YFSETQ. There are 16 residues in the CDR3. The sequenced sample was peripheral blood. The origin of this receptor is a woman older than 75 with COVID-19, enrolled during active disease. The chain has TRBV5-1 and TRBJ2-5; TRBD2 matches 7 bases. The CDR3 nucleotides are TGCGCCAGCAGCCCCGGAGGAAGCGGGACCGTCGAGACCCAGTACTTC. The encoded protein is CASSPGGSGTVETQYF.